This T cell receptor beta chain derives from a study of beta chain features in type 1 diabetes. Points from the study as a whole: In all four CD4+ subsets, TCRB CDR3 length was significantly, moderately reduced in type 1 diabetes. Among type 1 diabetes patients, VDJ junctions had fewer insertions and more deletions. TCRB repertoires of naive, central memory and Treg cells appeared more similar among patients than among healthy donors.

Germline CDR1 reads GTSNPN; CDR2 reads SVGIG (reference sequence). The CDR3 length is 13 residues. V was clipped by 3 bases and J by 4 bases, with 10 bases between them. As every portion of the isolated RNA was reverse transcribed, the sequencing read expressed TCRB transcripts. An average about 3.8 million reads came from naive, central memory and regulatory T cell samples. Clones were sequenced by immunoSEQ multiplex PCR, and TCRdb holds only the in-frame ones, with some missing. The sample lists 550,000 to 850,000 clones; around 15% were seen once. About this clone: The antigen remains unidentified.

Sequencing input: naive CD4+ T cells from blood. The source is a man between 18 and 29 years old with type 1 diabetes. The rearrangement joins TRBV30 to TRBJ1-5, with D possibly matching TRBD1 (5 bases). This CDR3 is CAWSAGRNQPQHF. The CDR3 nucleotides are TGTGCCTGGAGCGCAGGGCGGAATCAGCCCCAGCATTTT.